These 25 T cell receptor beta chains came from one sample sequenced in a study of blood T cells in healthy people across ages. The authors ran a second PCR of roughly 6 to 12 cycles using a sample-barcoded 5' primer and a J-beta primer mix. In TCRdb, the 5' RACE reads were re-called with MiXCR into one record per CDR3 protein. Of hundreds of thousands of distinct CDR3 sequences in the sample, 55% to 65% were seen once. Sequencing was done on a sample of blood. The receptors stem from a man between 25 and 39 years old in good health.

The V call is TRBV2, the J call TRBJ2-3; no definite D call. The CDR3 is 15 amino acids. The V gene's germline CDR1 is SNHLY and CDR2 FYNNEI. V lost 5 bases and J lost 5, with 17 bases in between. The CDR3 DNA reads TGTGCCAGCAGTCTTCGGACGGCCGGCGGAGATACGCAGTATTTT. Its protein product is CASSLRTAGGDTQYF.

This clonotype showed up many times. This chain connects TRBV15 to TRBJ1-4; 8 positions match TRBD1. Germline trimming cut 3 bases from V and 8 bases from J; bases unmatched to any gene: 8. The CDR3 covers 15 residues. Germline assignment: CDR1 LNHNV and CDR2 YYDKDF (reference sequence). Here the CDR3 reads CATSSSGGFKEKLFF. In DNA form, the CDR3 reads TGTGCCACCAGCAGTTCAGGGGGCTTTAAGGAAAAACTGTTTTTT.

The chain joins TRBV25-1 to TRBJ2-7; 12 positions agree with TRBD2. V dropped 5 bases and J dropped 0; count of bases not matched to a gene: 5. This CDR3 has 16 residues. The germline V gene encodes CDR1 MGHDK and CDR2 SYGVNS. DNA for the CDR3: TGTGCCAGCAGTCCTACTAGCGGGGGGCTCTCCTACGAGCAGTACTTC. Its protein is CASSPTSGGLSYEQYF.

The chain has TRBV27 and TRBJ2-4; 8 bases are shared with TRBD1. The J call may be faulty, since TRBJ2-7 better matches the DNA end. The CDR3 is made up of 12 amino acids. The V gene's germline CDR1 is MNHEY and CDR2 SMNVEV (reference sequence). The chain's CDR3 is CASSNRGDEQYF. For the CDR3, the DNA is TGTGCCAGCAGTAACAGGGGGGACGAGCAGTACTTC.

The CDR3 DNA is TGTGCCAGCAGCATAGGACAGGAGCAGTTCTTC. This encodes CASSIGQEQFF. V is TRBV5-5 and J is TRBJ2-1, with a tentative D call TRBD1 (6 bases). CDR1 and CDR2 from the germline V gene are SGHKS and YYEKEE (reference sequence). Trimming pared 4 bases from V and 10 bases from J, leaving 9 bases between. This CDR3 has 11 residues.

This chain uses TRBV29-1 with TRBJ1-4; the match to TRBD1 covers 7 bases. V lost 8 bases and J lost 3; bases outside the gene matches: 6. CDR3 size: 13 residues. Germline-derived CDR1 and CDR2 are SQVTM and ANQGSEA. CDR3 sequence reads: CSSTGTANEKLFF. CDR3 coding DNA: TGCAGCTCAACCGGGACAGCTAATGAAAAACTGTTTTTT.

The V and J genes are TRBV7-2 and TRBJ2-3; D is unclear. Germline V lookup: CDR1 SGHTA, CDR2 FQGNSA. The CDR3 totals 14 residues. V lost 6 bases, J lost 5 bases, and 15 bases lay in between. The CDR3 sequence: CASRPTRFGDTQYF. The CDR3 nucleotides are TGTGCCAGCAGACCAACAAGGTTTGGAGATACGCAGTATTTT.

About this clonotype: One junction end does not reproduce the germline sequence, and a read error may be involved. CDR3 nucleotide sequence: TGTGCCTGCAGCTCTCAGGATGAGCAGTTCTTC. It is translated as CACSSQDEQFF. V is TRBV7-9 and J is TRBJ2-1, with D hard to call. This CDR3 comprises 11 residues. CDR1 is SEHNR and CDR2 is FQNEAQ in the germline V gene (reference sequence).

The genes are TRBV30 and TRBJ2-7, with 15 bases matching TRBD2. V lost 6 bases to trimming and J lost 0 bases; unmatched junction nucleotides: 9. CDR1 GTSNPN and CDR2 SVGIG come from the germline V gene (reference sequence). CDR3 size: 17 residues. CDR3 in DNA: TGTGCCTGCTCGGGACTAGCGGGGGGCCTTTACTCCTACGAGCAGTACTTC. Amino acid sequence: CACSGLAGGLYSYEQYF.

V is TRBV27 and J is TRBJ1-2; 8 nucleotides match TRBD1. V shed 9 bases and J 4 bases; nucleotides not matched to a gene: 22. Germline V lookup: CDR1 MNHEY, CDR2 SMNVEV (reference sequence). The CDR3 contains 18 residues. CDR3 protein: CARCKGQAAHWVVYGYTF. The CDR3 nucleotides are TGTGCCAGATGTAAGGGACAGGCTGCCCATTGGGTCGTCTATGGCTACACCTTC.

This clonotype was observed a few times. The chain combines TRBV6-2 or TRBV6-3 with TRBJ2-7, with 7 bases aligning to TRBD2. This CDR3 contains 13 residues. With 8 bases clipped from V and 1 base from J, the junction kept 5 bases outside the gene matches. From germline, CDR1 is MNHEY and CDR2 SVGEGT. CDR3 residues: CASGAGFSYEQYF. The CDR3 DNA follows: TGTGCCAGCGGAGCGGGGTTTTCCTACGAGCAGTACTTC.

The chain uses TRBV7-9 and TRBJ2-7, with a tentative D call TRBD1 (5 bases). This CDR3 region has 14 residues. The germline CDR1 and CDR2 sequences are SEHNR and FQNEAQ (reference sequence). V lost 3 bases and J lost 3, with 12 bases in between. The CDR3 sequence is CASSFGALNYEQYF. CDR3 nucleotide sequence: TGTGCCAGCAGCTTTGGGGCCCTCAACTACGAGCAGTACTTC.

The chain has TRBV29-1 and TRBJ2-1; D might be TRBD2 (6 bases). The length of the CDR3 is 11 residues. CDR1 and CDR2 (germline): SQVTM, ANQGSEA. V was trimmed by 7 bases and J by 10 bases, leaving 14 bases between them. The CDR3 spells CSAEGRGEQFF. The CDR3 DNA is TGCAGCGCCGAGGGGCGGGGAGAGCAGTTCTTC.

This rearrangement joins TRBV12-3 or TRBV12-4 to TRBJ2-5; D may match TRBD1 or TRBD2 (6 bases each). The CDR3 extends over 16 amino acids. Trimming took off 1 base at V and 2 bases at J, with 14 bases between the two ends. The CDR3 loop is CASSLGGADGQETQYF. The CDR3 nucleotides are TGTGCCAGCAGTTTAGGGGGGGCGGATGGACAAGAGACCCAGTACTTC.

There are a few counts of this clonotype. V gene TRBV20-1 combines with J gene TRBJ2-7; TRBD1 matches at 12 bases. Germline loops: CDR1 DFQATT, CDR2 SNEGSKA (reference sequence). The CDR3 spans 16 residues. Trimming took 7 bases from V and 0 from J; bases not matched to a gene: 10. CDR3 sequence: CSGDRGLIPGSYEQYF. CDR3 coding DNA: TGCAGTGGGGACAGGGGGCTGATCCCGGGCTCCTACGAGCAGTACTTC.

V is TRBV20-1 and J is TRBJ1-5; unclear D gene. Germline-derived CDR1 and CDR2 are DFQATT and SNEGSKA (reference sequence). The CDR3 is 13 amino acids. Deletions cut 0 bases from V and 6 bases from J, with 9 bases between. CDR3 sequence reads: CSAREGGIQPQHF. The DNA for the CDR3 is TGCAGTGCTAGAGAGGGAGGAATTCAGCCCCAGCATTTT.

The chain combines TRBV5-5 with TRBJ1-5, with 9 bases lining up with TRBD1. V lost 1 base to trimming and J lost 6 bases; unmatched junction nucleotides: 8. The CDR3 extends over 16 amino acids. Germline CDR1 and CDR2: SGHKS and YYEKEE (reference sequence). The CDR3 loop is CASSLSWTGDGQPQHF. The CDR3 bases are TGTGCCAGCAGCTTGTCATGGACAGGGGATGGTCAGCCCCAGCATTTT.

The chain is built from TRBV3-1 and TRBJ2-3; tentatively, D is TRBD1 (6 bases). V lost 0 bases, J lost 1 base, and 17 bases lay in between. The germline gives CDR1 LGHDT, CDR2 YNNKEL (reference sequence). This CDR3 is 18 amino acids long. The CDR3 DNA follows: TGTGCCAGCAGCCAAGATTCGTACTGGGGGCAAGGCACAGATACGCAGTATTTT. As protein: CASSQDSYWGQGTDTQYF.

This clonotype was counted only a few times. This rearrangement joins TRBV7-9 to TRBJ1-2; the D gene is possibly TRBD1 (6 bases). V shed 3 bases and J shed 2 bases, with 10 bases lying between them. Per germline, CDR1 SEHNR and CDR2 FQNEAQ (reference sequence). The CDR3 spans 14 residues. The CDR3 region has the DNA TGTGCCAGCAGCTTCGGGGGGCCCAACTATGGCTACACCTTC. It codes for CASSFGGPNYGYTF.

This clonotype was detected many times. The junction departs from germline at one end; a sequencing error may be responsible. This CDR3 is CASSLDSGANVLTF. The CDR3, as DNA: TGTGCCAGCAGCTTAGACTCTGGGGCCAACGTCCTGACTTTC. This chain links TRBV5-1 with TRBJ2-6; D gene unclear. CDR3 size: 14 residues. Germline V CDR1 and CDR2: SGHRS, YFSETQ.

This clonotype was counted between two and nine times. The genes are TRBV7-2 and TRBJ2-7; D is ambiguous. The CDR3 is 13 amino acids. V was trimmed by 4 bases and J by 4 bases, leaving 11 bases between them. In germline, CDR1 is SGHTA, CDR2 FQGNSA. The chain's CDR3 is CASSSQALYEQYF. CDR3 sequence (DNA): TGTGCCAGCAGCTCCCAAGCCCTGTACGAGCAGTACTTC.

In regard to this clonotype: The junction and the germline gene differ at one end; a read error may be behind it. The chain uses TRBV6-5 and TRBJ2-4; 7 bases match TRBD1. The DNA end favors TRBJ2-7, so the J call may be wrong. This CDR3 comprises 15 residues. Per germline, CDR1 MNHEY and CDR2 SVGAGI. In DNA form, the CDR3 reads TGTACCAGCACCTCTACGGGACAGAGGGCTTACGAGCAGTACTTC. It yields the protein CTSTSTGQRAYEQYF.

The chain recombines TRBV3-1 with TRBJ1-5; TRBD1 agrees at 7 bases. Trimming removed 0 bases from V and 3 bases from J; junction bases left unmatched: 11. Germline CDR1 LGHDT, CDR2 YNNKEL (reference sequence). The CDR3 sequence is 18 residues long. The DNA for the CDR3 is TGTGCCAGCAGCCAAGAACCCGGGACAGTGGTTTCCAATCAGCCCCAGCATTTT. Amino acids: CASSQEPGTVVSNQPQHF.

The gene calls are TRBV9 and TRBJ2-1; 9 nucleotides line up with TRBD1. The CDR3 runs to 16 residues. V gave up 0 bases and J gave up 4 bases; unmatched junction bases: 5. Germline V gene sequence: CDR1 SGDLS, CDR2 YYNGEE. The CDR3 nucleotides are TGTGCCAGCAGCGTAGCAGGGACAGGGTTGTACAATGAGCAGTTCTTC. Translating it yields CASSVAGTGLYNEQFF.

The gene calls are TRBV5-6 and TRBJ2-5, with D possibly being TRBD2 (6 bases). V was clipped by 4 bases and J by 4 bases, with 14 bases between them. From germline, CDR1 is SGHDT and CDR2 YYEEEE. The CDR3 is made up of 14 amino acids. CDR3 sequence reads: CASSPNPGAETQYF. The CDR3 DNA follows: TGTGCCAGCAGCCCTAACCCGGGAGCAGAGACCCAGTACTTC.